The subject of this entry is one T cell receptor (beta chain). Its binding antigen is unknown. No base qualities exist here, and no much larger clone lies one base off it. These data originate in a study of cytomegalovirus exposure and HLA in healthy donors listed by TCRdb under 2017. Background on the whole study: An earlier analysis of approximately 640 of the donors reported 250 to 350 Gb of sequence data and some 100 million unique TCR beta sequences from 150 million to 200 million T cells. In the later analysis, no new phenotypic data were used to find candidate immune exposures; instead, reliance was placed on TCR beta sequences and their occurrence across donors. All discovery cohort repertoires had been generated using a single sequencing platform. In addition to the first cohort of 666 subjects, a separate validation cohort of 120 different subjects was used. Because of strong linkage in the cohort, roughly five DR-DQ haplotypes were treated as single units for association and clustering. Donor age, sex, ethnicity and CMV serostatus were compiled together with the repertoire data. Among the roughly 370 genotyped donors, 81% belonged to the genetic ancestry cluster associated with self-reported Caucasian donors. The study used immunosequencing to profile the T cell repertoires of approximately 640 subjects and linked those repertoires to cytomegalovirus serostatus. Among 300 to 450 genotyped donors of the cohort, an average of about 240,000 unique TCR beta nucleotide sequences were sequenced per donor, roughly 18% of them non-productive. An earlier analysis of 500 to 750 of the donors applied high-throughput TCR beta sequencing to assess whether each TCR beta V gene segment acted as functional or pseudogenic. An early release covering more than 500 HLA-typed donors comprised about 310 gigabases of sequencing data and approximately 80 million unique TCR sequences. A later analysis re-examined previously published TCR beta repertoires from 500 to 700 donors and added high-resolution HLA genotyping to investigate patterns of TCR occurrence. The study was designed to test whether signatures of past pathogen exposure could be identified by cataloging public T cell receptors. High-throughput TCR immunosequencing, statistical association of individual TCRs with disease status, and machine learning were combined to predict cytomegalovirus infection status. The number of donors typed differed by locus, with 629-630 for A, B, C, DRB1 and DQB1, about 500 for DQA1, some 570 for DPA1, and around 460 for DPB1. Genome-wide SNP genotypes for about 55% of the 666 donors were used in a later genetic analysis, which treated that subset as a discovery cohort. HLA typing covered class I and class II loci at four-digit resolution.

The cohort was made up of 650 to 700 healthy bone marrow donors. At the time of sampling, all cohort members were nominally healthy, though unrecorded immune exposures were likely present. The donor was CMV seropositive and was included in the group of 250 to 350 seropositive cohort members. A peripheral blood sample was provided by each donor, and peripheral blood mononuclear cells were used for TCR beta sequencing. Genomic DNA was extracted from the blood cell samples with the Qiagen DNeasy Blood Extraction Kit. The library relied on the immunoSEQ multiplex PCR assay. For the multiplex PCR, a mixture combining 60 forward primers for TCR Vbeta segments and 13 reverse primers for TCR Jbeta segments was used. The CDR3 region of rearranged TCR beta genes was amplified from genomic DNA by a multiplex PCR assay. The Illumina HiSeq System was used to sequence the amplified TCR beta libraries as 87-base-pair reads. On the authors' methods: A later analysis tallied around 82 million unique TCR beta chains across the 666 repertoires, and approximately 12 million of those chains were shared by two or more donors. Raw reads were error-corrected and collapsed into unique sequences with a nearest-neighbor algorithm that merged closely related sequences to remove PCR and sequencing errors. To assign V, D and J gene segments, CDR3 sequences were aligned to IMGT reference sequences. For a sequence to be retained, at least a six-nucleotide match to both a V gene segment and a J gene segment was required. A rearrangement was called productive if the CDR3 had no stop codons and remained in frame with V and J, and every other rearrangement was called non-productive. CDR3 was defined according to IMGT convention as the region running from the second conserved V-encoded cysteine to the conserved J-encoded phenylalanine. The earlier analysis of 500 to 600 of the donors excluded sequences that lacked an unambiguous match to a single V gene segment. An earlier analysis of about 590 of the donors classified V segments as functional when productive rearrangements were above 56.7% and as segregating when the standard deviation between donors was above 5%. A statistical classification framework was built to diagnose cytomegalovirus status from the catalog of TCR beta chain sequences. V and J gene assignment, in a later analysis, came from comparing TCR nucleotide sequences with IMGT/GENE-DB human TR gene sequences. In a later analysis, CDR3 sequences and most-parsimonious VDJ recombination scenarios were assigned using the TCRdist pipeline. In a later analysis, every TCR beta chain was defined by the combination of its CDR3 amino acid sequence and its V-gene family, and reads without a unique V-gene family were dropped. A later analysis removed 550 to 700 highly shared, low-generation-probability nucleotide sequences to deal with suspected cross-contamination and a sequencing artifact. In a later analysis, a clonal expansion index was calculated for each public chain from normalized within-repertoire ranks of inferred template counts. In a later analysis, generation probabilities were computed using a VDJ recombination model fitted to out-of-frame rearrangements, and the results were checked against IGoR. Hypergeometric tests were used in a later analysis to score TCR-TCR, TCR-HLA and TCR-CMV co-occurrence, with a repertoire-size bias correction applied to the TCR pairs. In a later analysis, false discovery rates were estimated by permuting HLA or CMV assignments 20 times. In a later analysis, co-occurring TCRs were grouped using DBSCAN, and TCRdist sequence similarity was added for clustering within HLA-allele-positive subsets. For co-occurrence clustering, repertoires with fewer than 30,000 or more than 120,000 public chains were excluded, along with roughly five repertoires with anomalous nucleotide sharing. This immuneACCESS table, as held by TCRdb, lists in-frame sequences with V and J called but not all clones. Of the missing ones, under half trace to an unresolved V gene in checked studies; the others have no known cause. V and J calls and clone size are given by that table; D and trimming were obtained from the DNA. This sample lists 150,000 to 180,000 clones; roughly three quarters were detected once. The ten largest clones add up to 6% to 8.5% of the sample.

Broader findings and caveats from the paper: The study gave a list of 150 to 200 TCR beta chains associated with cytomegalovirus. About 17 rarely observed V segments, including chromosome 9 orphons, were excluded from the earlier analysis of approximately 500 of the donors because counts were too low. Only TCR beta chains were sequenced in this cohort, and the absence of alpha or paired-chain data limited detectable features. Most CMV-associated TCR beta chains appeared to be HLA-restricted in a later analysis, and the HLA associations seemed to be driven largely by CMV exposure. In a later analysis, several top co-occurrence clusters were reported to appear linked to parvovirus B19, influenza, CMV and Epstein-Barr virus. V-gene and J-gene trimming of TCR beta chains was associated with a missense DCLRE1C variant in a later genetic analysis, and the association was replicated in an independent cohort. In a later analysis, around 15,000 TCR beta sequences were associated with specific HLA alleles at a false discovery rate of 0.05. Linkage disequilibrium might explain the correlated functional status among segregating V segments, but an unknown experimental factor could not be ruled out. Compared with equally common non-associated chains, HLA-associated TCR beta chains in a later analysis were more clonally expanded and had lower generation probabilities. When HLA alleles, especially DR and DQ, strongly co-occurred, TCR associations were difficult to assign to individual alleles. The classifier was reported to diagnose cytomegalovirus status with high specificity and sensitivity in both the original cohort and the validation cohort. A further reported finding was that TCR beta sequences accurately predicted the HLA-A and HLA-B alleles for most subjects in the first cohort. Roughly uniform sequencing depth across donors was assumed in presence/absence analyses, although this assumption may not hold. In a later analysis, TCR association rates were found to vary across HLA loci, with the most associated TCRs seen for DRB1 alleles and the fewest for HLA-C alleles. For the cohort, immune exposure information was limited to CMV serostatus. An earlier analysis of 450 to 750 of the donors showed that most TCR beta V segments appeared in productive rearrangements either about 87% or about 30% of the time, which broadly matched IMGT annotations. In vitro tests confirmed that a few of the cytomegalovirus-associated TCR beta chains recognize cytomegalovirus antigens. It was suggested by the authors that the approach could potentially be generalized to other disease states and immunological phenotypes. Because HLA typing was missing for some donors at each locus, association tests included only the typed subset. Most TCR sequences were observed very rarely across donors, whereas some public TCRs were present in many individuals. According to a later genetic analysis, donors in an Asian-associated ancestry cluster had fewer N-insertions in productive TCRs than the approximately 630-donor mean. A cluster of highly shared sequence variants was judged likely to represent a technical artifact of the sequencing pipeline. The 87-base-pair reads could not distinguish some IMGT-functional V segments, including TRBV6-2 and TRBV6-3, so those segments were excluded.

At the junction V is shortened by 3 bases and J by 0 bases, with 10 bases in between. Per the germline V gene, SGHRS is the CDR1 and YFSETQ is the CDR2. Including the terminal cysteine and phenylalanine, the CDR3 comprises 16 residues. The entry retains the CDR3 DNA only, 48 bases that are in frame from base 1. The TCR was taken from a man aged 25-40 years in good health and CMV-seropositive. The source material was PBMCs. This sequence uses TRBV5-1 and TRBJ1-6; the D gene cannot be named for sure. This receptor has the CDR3 CASSSDGSSYNSPLHF. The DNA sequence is TGCGCCAGCAGCTCGGACGGGAGCTCCTATAATTCACCCCTCCACTTT.